Below, 30 T cell receptor beta chains from the same sample are listed, as sequenced in a study of OX40 agonist ivuxolimab in advanced cancers. Assay used: immunoSEQ multiplex PCR; TCRdb lists only in-frame clones, some missing. The sample carries over 55,000 clones, around 80% recorded once. The source material was CD4+ or CD8+ T cells sorted from blood, sampled in a trial of the OX40 agonist ivuxolimab. These receptors were collected from an adult with an advanced solid tumor such as melanoma, head and neck, liver or kidney cancer.

The V call is TRBV19, the J call TRBJ1-1; D is ambiguous. V lost 2 bases to trimming and J lost 1 base, with 5 bases between them. Looked up from germline, CDR1 is LNHDA and CDR2 is SQIVND (reference sequence). The CDR3 is made up of 13 amino acids. This CDR3 reads CASSIQRNTEAFF. CDR3 DNA sequence: TGTGCCAGTAGTATACAACGGAACACTGAAGCTTTCTTT. The variable domain in full, completed from reference TRBV19 and TRBJ1-1, reads DGGITQSPKYLFRKEGQNVTLSCEQNLNHDAMYWYRQDPGQGLRLIYYSQIVNDFQKGDIAEGYSVSREKKESFPLTVTSAQKNPTAFYLCASSIQRNTEAFFGQGTRLTVV.

This clone has only a few counts. The chain combines TRBV7-2 with TRBJ1-1; 10 nucleotides match TRBD1. There are 15 residues in the CDR3. Germline V gene data show CDR1 as SGHTA and CDR2 as FQGNSA. V lost 5 bases and J lost 5; bases outside the gene matches: 8. CDR3 amino acids: CASSPRQGAMTEAFF. The CDR3 DNA follows: TGTGCCAGCAGCCCCAGACAGGGGGCGATGACTGAAGCTTTCTTT.

The gene calls are TRBV5-4 and TRBJ1-2; D call uncertain. Germline V CDR1 and CDR2: SGHNT, YYREEE (reference sequence). The germline V and J ends were trimmed by 4 bases and 4 bases, with 14 bases remaining between them. The CDR3 length is 14 residues. The CDR3 here is CASSPPTEIYGYTF. The CDR3 nucleotides read TGTGCCAGCAGCCCCCCGACGGAGATCTATGGCTACACCTTC.

This chain connects TRBV30 to TRBJ2-7; D is ambiguous. Trimming left V 0 bases short and J 3 bases short, with 6 bases between. CDR1 and CDR2 from the germline V gene are GTSNPN and SVGIG (reference sequence). This CDR3 contains 12 residues. CDR3 sequence reads: CAWSVPSYEQYF. The CDR3 coding sequence is TGTGCCTGGAGTGTTCCCAGCTACGAGCAGTACTTC.

V gene TRBV4-1 combines with J gene TRBJ1-4; D gene unclear. Germline assignment: CDR1 MGHRA and CDR2 YSYEKL. This CDR3 has 16 amino acids. V lost 1 base and J lost 8, with 17 bases in between. Here the CDR3 DNA reads TGCGCCAGCAGCCAAGTGGGAGGCATGTGGCCGGAAAAACTGTTTTTT. Encoded protein: CASSQVGGMWPEKLFF.

The chain carries TRBV7-3 and TRBJ2-2, with 9 bases identical to TRBD1. Germline CDR1 reads SGHTA; CDR2 reads FQGTGA. CDR3 size: 16 residues. V was clipped by 5 bases and J by 4 bases; unmatched bases: 8. The CDR3 reads CASSPTGTGSTGELFF. CDR3 sequence (DNA): TGTGCCAGCAGCCCTACGGGGACAGGGTCCACCGGGGAGCTGTTTTTT.

The J gene is TRBJ2-6, the V gene TRBV27, with 8 positions matching TRBD2. Germline V gene lookup returns CDR1 MNHEY and CDR2 SMNVEV (reference sequence). V shed 5 bases, J shed 0 bases, and the junction held 3 bases outside the gene matches. CDR3 length: 16 amino acids. The CDR3 reads CASSDRGGSGANVLTF. The CDR3 DNA is TGTGCCAGCAGTGACCGGGGGGGCTCTGGGGCCAACGTCCTGACTTTC.

This clone was recorded once. J is TRBJ2-1 and V is TRBV9, with TRBD2 matching over 10 bases. The CDR3 loop spans 14 amino acids. CDR1 and CDR2 from the germline V gene are SGDLS and YYNGEE. V lost 6 bases to trimming and J lost 5 bases; unmatched junction nucleotides: 5. CDR3 DNA sequence: TGTGCCAGCACCAGGACTAGCGGTCACAATGAGCAGTTCTTC. This translates into CASTRTSGHNEQFF.

This chain connects TRBV11-2 to TRBJ2-2; the match to TRBD2 covers 9 bases. The CDR3 spans 18 residues. CDR1 and CDR2 from the germline V gene are SGHAT and FQNNGV. The junction had 12 bases not matched to a gene; V was cut back by 0 bases and J by 7 bases. In nucleotides, the CDR3 is TGTGCCAGCAGCTTAGATATCGCTAGCGGGGACAGTGGCGGGGAGCTGTTTTTT. The encoded protein is CASSLDIASGDSGGELFF.

CDR3 nucleotide sequence: TGCAGCGTTGAACAACAGACCCAGTACTTC. It is translated as CSVEQQTQYF. The chain joins TRBV29-1 to TRBJ2-5, with D unresolved. V lost 2 bases and J 6 bases, leaving 4 bases between the germline ends. CDR1 and CDR2 from the germline V gene are SQVTM and ANQGSEA. The CDR3 runs 10 residues.

The rearrangement links TRBV2 to TRBJ1-5, with D perhaps TRBD1 (5 bases). Germline V gene data show CDR1 as SNHLY and CDR2 as FYNNEI. The CDR3 consists of 13 residues. The germline V and J ends were trimmed by 6 bases and 2 bases, with 8 bases remaining between them. CDR3 bases: TGTGCCAGCAGCCGGGACGGCAATCAGCCCCAGCATTTT. This encodes CASSRDGNQPQHF.

The table lists this clone with a few counts. The chain employs TRBV6-5 and TRBJ1-1; no definite D call. Trimming shortened V by 3 bases and J by 5 bases, and 16 bases separated the two germline ends. Germline V lookup: CDR1 MNHEY, CDR2 SVGAGI. The CDR3 runs 15 residues. The CDR3 reads CASSYSRFSTTEAFF. CDR3 coding DNA: TGTGCCAGCAGTTATTCCAGGTTTTCGACGACTGAAGCTTTCTTT.

V usage is TRBV7-9 and J usage is TRBJ2-1; 10 bases agree with TRBD2. Germline loops: CDR1 SEHNR, CDR2 FQNEAQ (reference sequence). The CDR3 has 16 amino acids. V was clipped by 2 bases and J by 15 bases; unmatched bases: 16. The CDR3, as DNA: TGTGCCAGCAGCTTATCCCCCGCGACTAGCGGGTTATTAGGGTTCTTC. Encoded protein: CASSLSPATSGLLGFF.

This rearrangement joins TRBV6-5 to TRBJ1-6, with a weak D call TRBD1 (6 bases). The germline V gene has CDR1 MNHEY and CDR2 SVGAGI. CDR3 length equals 14 residues. With 5 bases removed from V and 7 bases from J, the gap between germline ends came to 12 bases. CDR3 protein: CASSEDRRNSPLHF. The CDR3 coding sequence is TGTGCCAGCAGTGAAGACAGGAGGAATTCACCCCTCCACTTT.

The sample holds one count of this clone. The chain couples TRBV5-1 to TRBJ1-2; tentative D call: TRBD1 (5 bases). The germline V and J ends were trimmed by 4 bases and 0 bases, with 19 bases remaining between them. CDR3 length equals 17 residues. Germline CDR1 and CDR2: SGHRS and YFSETQ. CDR3 in DNA: TGCGCCAGCAGCCCCGGACCAAGGAGGGGACCTAACTATGGCTACACCTTC. Protein: CASSPGPRRGPNYGYTF.

The chain uses TRBV19 and TRBJ2-2; 11 nucleotides agree with TRBD2. The CDR3 is 15 amino acids. J gave up 3 bases and V 11 bases, and 8 bases lay outside the gene matches. Germline V gene data show CDR1 as LNHDA and CDR2 as SQIVND (reference sequence). CDR3 DNA: TGTGCCGCCGGGACTAGCGGAGTGCACACCGGGGAGCTGTTTTTT. It translates to CAAGTSGVHTGELFF.

This rearrangement joins TRBV5-4 to TRBJ1-2; D remains unclear. Germline V gene sequence: CDR1 SGHNT, CDR2 YYREEE (reference sequence). The CDR3 covers 13 residues. Trimming took off 7 bases at V and 2 bases at J, with 12 bases between the two ends. Here the CDR3 DNA reads TGTGCCAGCCGGGTCGTGGGAAACTATGGCTACACCTTC. Translation: CASRVVGNYGYTF. Filled out from reference TRBV5-4 and TRBJ1-2, the complete variable domain reads ETGVTQSPTHLIKTRGQQVTLRCSSQSGHNTVSWYQQALGQGPQFIFQYYREEENGRGNFPPRFSGLQFPNYSSELNVNALELDDSALYLCASRVVGNYGYTFGSGTRLTVV.

The chain joins TRBV7-2 to TRBJ2-1, with 7 bases lining up with TRBD1. This CDR3 has 15 residues. Germline CDR1 reads SGHTA; CDR2 reads FQGNSA. J lost 7 bases, V lost 3 bases, and 9 bases had no gene match. The CDR3 bases are TGTGCCAGCAGCTTGTTACAGGGGATTGGAAATGAGCAGTTCTTC. It codes for CASSLLQGIGNEQFF.

V and J are TRBV6-6 and TRBJ2-1; 8 nucleotides match TRBD1. The CDR3 totals 14 residues. Germline V gives CDR1 MNHNY, CDR2 SVGAGI (reference sequence). Trimming cost V 6 bases and J 3 bases; bases outside gene matches: 4. The CDR3 sequence: CASRQGDSYNEQFF. The CDR3 coding sequence is TGTGCCAGCAGACAGGGGGACAGCTACAATGAGCAGTTCTTC.

The gene calls are TRBV7-3 and TRBJ1-1; D is ambiguous. Germline lookup yields CDR1 SGHTA and CDR2 FQGTGA. The CDR3 spans 13 residues. The V end lost 2 bases, the J end lost 1 base, and 5 bases lay between the germline ends. CDR3 bases: TGTGCCAGCAGCTTACAGGAGAACACTGAAGCTTTCTTT. It encodes CASSLQENTEAFF.

This clone was recorded only once. The V and J genes are TRBV29-1 and TRBJ1-3; TRBD1 is a possible D gene (6 bases). V lost 5 bases and J 4 bases, leaving 15 bases between the germline ends. Germline V CDR1 and CDR2: SQVTM, ANQGSEA. The CDR3 extends over 14 amino acids. Written as DNA, the CDR3 is TGCAGCGTTTCATCCGGGACAAACGGAAACACCATATATTTT. It codes for CSVSSGTNGNTIYF.

The chain employs TRBV6-6 and TRBJ1-6; tentatively, D is TRBD1 (5 bases). Germline V lookup: CDR1 MNHNY, CDR2 SVGAGI (reference sequence). V lost 0 bases and J lost 5, with 11 bases in between. The length of the CDR3 is 16 residues. CDR3 sequence reads: CASSYSTGPNNSPLHF. CDR3 DNA: TGTGCCAGCAGTTACTCGACGGGGCCCAATAATTCACCCCTCCACTTT.

This chain uses TRBV29-1 with TRBJ1-1; possibly TRBD1 for D (6 bases). Trimming removed 4 bases from V and 3 bases from J, with 15 bases in between. The CDR3 totals 14 residues. Germline assignment: CDR1 SQVTM and CDR2 ANQGSEA. For the CDR3, the DNA is TGCAGCGTTGGAACAGGGTTTAGGGACACTGAAGCTTTCTTT. It is translated as CSVGTGFRDTEAFF.

CDR3 sequence (DNA): TGTGCCAGCAGTGTGAGGGACTTTCTTGTCGTGGGCCCTAATTCACCCCTCCACTTT. Its protein is CASSVRDFLVVGPNSPLHF. V gene TRBV6-1 combines with J gene TRBJ1-6; D possibly corresponds to TRBD1 (5 bases). This CDR3 contains 19 residues. Trimming removed 4 bases from V and 6 bases from J, with 25 bases in between. Germline CDR1 and CDR2: MNHNS and SASEGT.

This clone was recorded at least ten times. This rearrangement joins TRBV6-1 to TRBJ1-1; D call uncertain. V lost 3 bases to trimming and J lost 11 bases, with 16 bases between them. The CDR3 runs to 13 residues. Germline CDR1 and CDR2: MNHNS and SASEGT. CDR3 in DNA: TGTGCCAGCAGTGATACTTACCCTTGGGTGGCTTTCTTT. Protein sequence: CASSDTYPWVAFF.

The V call is TRBV7-2, the J call TRBJ1-5, with D maybe TRBD1 (5 bases). The germline V gene has CDR1 SGHTA and CDR2 FQGNSA. The CDR3 covers 14 residues. V lost 5 bases to trimming and J lost 7 bases, with 15 bases between them. The CDR3 region is CASSRTPIYQPQHF. The CDR3 DNA reads TGTGCCAGCAGCCGGACACCGATCTACCAGCCCCAGCATTTT.

The chain uses TRBV7-2 and TRBJ1-2; 10 bases are a match to TRBD1. From germline, CDR1 is SGHTA and CDR2 FQGNSA. Germline trimming cut 5 bases from V and 8 bases from J; bases unmatched to any gene: 14. The CDR3 is 16 residues long. CDR3 protein: CASSAPRLTGGDGYTF. In DNA, the CDR3 is TGTGCCAGCAGCGCCCCCCGTCTGACAGGGGGCGACGGCTACACCTTC.

The V call is TRBV9, the J call TRBJ2-5; 9 bases match TRBD1. The CDR3 is 18 amino acids. V shed 4 bases and J 5 bases; nucleotides not matched to a gene: 18. Germline CDR1 is SGDLS and CDR2 is YYNGEE. The CDR3 DNA reads as TGTGCCAGCAGCCGCTGGGGGACAGGGTTTGGAGAAGAGGAGACCCAGTACTTC. Its protein product is CASSRWGTGFGEEETQYF.

The genes are TRBV6-1 and TRBJ1-4; D ambiguous. From germline, CDR1 is MNHNS and CDR2 SASEGT. Between the trimmed V and J ends, which lost 7 bases and 8 bases, there was a span of 17 bases. The CDR3 consists of 14 residues. The CDR3 reads CASTLGASREKLFF. The CDR3 coding sequence is TGTGCCAGCACCTTGGGTGCCTCCCGGGAAAAACTGTTTTTT.

In its sample, this clone was seen once. The V gene is TRBV6-5, the J gene TRBJ1-1; D is undetermined. Trimming removed 0 bases from V and 0 bases from J, with 11 bases in between. Germline CDR1 is MNHEY and CDR2 is SVGAGI. CDR3 size: 16 residues. The chain's CDR3 is CASSYSIFTVNTEAFF. The CDR3 nucleotides are TGTGCCAGCAGTTACTCGATATTTACGGTGAACACTGAAGCTTTCTTT.